The sequence of this T cell receptor (beta chain) was determined in a study of Ad26.COV2.S vaccination and SARS-CoV-2 variants. Study background: Once, or twice with 56 days between doses, Ad26.COV2.S was given intramuscularly.

This table comes from immunoSEQ multiplex PCR, and its TCRdb copy is limited to in-frame clones, with some not included. The top ten hold roughly 3% of the sample, which has around 270,000 clones, around 90% seen once. The CDR3 is 13 residues long. The V end lost 4 bases, the J end lost 6 bases, and 10 bases lay between the germline ends. Germline-derived CDR1 and CDR2 are SGHTA and FQGNSA. Treatment: some 20 received Ad26.COV2.S at low or high dose, single or two shots; 5 received placebo; per-sample allocation not given. Specimen acquisition occurred on day 63 following the initial vaccine or placebo injection.

The receptor was derived from a person aged 18 to 65 who received the Ad26.COV2.S COVID-19 vaccine or a placebo. The chain uses TRBV7-2 and TRBJ2-1, with a tentative D call TRBD2 (6 bases). The sequencing used peripheral blood, collected in a trial of Ad26.COV2.S vaccine versus placebo. This chain's CDR3 is CASSSRELNEQFF. For the CDR3, the DNA is TGTGCCAGCAGCTCCCGGGAGCTCAATGAGCAGTTCTTC.